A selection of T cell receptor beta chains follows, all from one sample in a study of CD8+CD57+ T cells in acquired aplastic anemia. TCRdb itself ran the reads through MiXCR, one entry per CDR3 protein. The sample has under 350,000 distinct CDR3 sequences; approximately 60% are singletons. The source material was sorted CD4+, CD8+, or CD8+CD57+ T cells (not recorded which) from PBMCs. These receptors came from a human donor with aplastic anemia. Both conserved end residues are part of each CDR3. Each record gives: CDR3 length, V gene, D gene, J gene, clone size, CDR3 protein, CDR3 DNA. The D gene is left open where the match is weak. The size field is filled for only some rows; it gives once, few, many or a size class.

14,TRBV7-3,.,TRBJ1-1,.,CASSLAAGDTEAFF,TGTGCCAGCAGCTTGGCGGCGGGGGACACTGAAGCTTTCTTT
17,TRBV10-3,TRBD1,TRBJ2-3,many,CAISERGTAASRDTQYF,TGTGCCATCAGTGAAAGGGGGACAGCGGCGAGCAGGGATACGCAGTATTTT
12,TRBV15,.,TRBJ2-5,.,CATSRQQETQYF,TGTGCCACCAGTCGCCAGCAAGAGACCCAGTACTTC
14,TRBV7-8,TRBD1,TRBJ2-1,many,CASSPGQGRHEQFF,TGTGCCAGCAGTCCCGGACAGGGCCGCCATGAGCAGTTCTTC
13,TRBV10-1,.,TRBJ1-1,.,CASKERRNTEAFF,TGCGCCAGCAAGGAGCGTCGGAACACTGAAGCTTTCTTT
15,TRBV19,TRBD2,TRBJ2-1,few,CASSIPAGGYNEQFF,TGTGCCAGTAGTATTCCAGCGGGGGGGTACAATGAGCAGTTCTTC
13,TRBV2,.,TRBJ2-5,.,CASSRDQQETQYF,TGTGCCAGCAGCCGGGACCAACAAGAGACCCAGTACTTC
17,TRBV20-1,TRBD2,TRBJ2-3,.,CSAREPHRLAGTDTQYF,TGCAGTGCTAGAGAACCTCACCGACTAGCGGGCACAGATACGCAGTATTTT
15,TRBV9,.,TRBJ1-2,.,CASSTGRTRYYGYTF,TGTGCCAGCAGTACGGGGCGGACTCGCTACTATGGCTACACCTTC
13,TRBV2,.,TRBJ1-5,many,CASSESGSQPQHF,TGTGCCAGCAGTGAATCAGGGAGTCAGCCCCAGCATTTT
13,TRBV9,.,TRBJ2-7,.,CASSVDVGHEQYF,TGTGCCAGCAGCGTAGATGTGGGTCACGAGCAGTACTTC
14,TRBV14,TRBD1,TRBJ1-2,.,CASSQMGQGYGYTF,TGTGCCAGCAGCCAGATGGGACAGGGGTATGGCTACACCTTC
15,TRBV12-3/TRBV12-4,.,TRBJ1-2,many,CASKGGQTTNYGYTF,TGTGCCAGCAAAGGAGGACAAACAACTAACTATGGCTACACCTTC
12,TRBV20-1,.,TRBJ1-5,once,CSAGVPNQPQHF,TGCAGTGCGGGGGTACCAAATCAGCCCCAGCATTTT
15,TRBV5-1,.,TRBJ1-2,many,CASSLDRDFISGYTF,TGCGCCAGCAGCTTGGACAGGGATTTCATATCTGGCTACACCTTC
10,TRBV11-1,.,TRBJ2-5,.,CATDSETQYF,TGTGCTACTGATTCAGAGACCCAGTACTTC
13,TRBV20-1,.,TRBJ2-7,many,CSARDTVSYEQYF,TGCAGTGCTAGAGACACCGTATCCTACGAGCAGTACTTC
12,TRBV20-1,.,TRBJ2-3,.,CSVRRGADTQYF,TGCAGTGTCAGGAGAGGCGCAGATACGCAGTATTTT
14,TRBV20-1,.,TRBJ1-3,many,CSARDQITGNTIYF,TGCAGTGCTAGAGATCAGATTACTGGAAACACCATATATTTT
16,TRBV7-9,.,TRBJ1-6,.,CASSLTEDIYNSPLHF,TGTGCCAGCAGCTTAACTGAGGATATCTATAATTCACCCCTCCACTTT
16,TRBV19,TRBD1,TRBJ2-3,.,CASSQTGQGITDTQYF,TGTGCCAGTAGCCAAACAGGACAGGGGATCACAGATACGCAGTATTTT
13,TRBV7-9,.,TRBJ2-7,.,CASSLEHSYEQYF,TGTGCCAGCAGCTTAGAGCACAGCTACGAGCAGTACTTC
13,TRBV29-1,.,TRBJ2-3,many,CSVEDLMGGTQYF,TGCAGCGTTGAAGATCTTATGGGGGGAACGCAGTATTTT
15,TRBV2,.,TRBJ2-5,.,CASSERGTQSETQYF,TGTGCCAGCAGTGAAAGAGGGACACAGTCGGAGACCCAGTACTTC
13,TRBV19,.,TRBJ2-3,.,CASSISGTDTQYF,TGTGCCAGTAGTATCTCGGGGACAGATACGCAGTATTTT
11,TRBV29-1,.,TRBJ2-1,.,CSVEDATEQFF,TGCAGCGTTGAAGATGCGACGGAGCAGTTCTTC
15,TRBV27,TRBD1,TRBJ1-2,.,CASSTTGGRSYGYTF,TGTGCCAGCTCCACCACAGGGGGCAGGAGCTATGGCTACACCTTC
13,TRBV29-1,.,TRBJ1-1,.,CSVSLQMNTEAFF,TGCAGCGTCTCGCTACAGATGAACACTGAAGCTTTCTTT
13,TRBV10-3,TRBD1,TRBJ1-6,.,CAIRDRGRSPLHF,TGTGCCATCCGCGACAGGGGACGTTCACCCCTCCACTTT
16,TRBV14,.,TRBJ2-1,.,CASSHAAGTANNEQFF,TGTGCCAGCAGCCACGCTGCCGGGACGGCCAACAATGAGCAGTTCTTC
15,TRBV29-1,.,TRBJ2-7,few,CSVVVGHGLDYEQYF,TGCAGCGTTGTTGTGGGTCACGGGTTGGACTACGAGCAGTACTTC
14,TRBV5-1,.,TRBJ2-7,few,CASSLNSKPYEQYF,TGCGCCAGCAGCCTAAACAGTAAACCCTACGAGCAGTACTTC
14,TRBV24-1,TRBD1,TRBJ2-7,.,CATSGGGAGYEQYF,TGTGCCACCAGTGGAGGGGGCGCGGGCTACGAGCAGTACTTC
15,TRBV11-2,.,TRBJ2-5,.,CASSETILTGETQYF,TGTGCCAGCAGTGAAACTATTCTGACGGGAGAGACCCAGTACTTC
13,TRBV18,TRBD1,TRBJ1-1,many,CASSPDREAEAFF,TGTGCCAGCTCACCTGACAGGGAGGCTGAAGCTTTCTTT
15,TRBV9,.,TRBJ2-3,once,CASSYVRVPTDTQYF,TGTGCCAGTAGCTACGTGAGGGTTCCCACAGATACGCAGTATTTT
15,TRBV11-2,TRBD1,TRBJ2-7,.,CASSLVATGGAEQYF,TGTGCCAGCAGCTTAGTCGCTACAGGGGGCGCAGAGCAGTACTTC
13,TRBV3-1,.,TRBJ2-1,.,CASSVTGPEASFF,TGTGCCAGCAGCGTAACGGGACCGGAGGCATCGTTCTTC
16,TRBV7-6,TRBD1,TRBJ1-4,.,CASSLWGQGSNEKLFF,TGTGCCAGCAGCTTATGGGGACAGGGCTCAAATGAAAAACTGTTTTTT
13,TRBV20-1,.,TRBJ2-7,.,CSASGVGNYEQYF,TGCAGTGCTAGTGGAGTGGGCAACTACGAGCAGTACTTC
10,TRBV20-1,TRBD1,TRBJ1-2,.,CSGDRDGYTF,TGCAGTGGTGACAGGGATGGCTACACCTTC
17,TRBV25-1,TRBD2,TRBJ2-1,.,CASSELGSGTKNNEQFF,TGTGCCAGCAGTGAATTGGGTAGCGGGACCAAAAACAATGAGCAGTTCTTC
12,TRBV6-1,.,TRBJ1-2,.,CATTLDSYGYTF,TGTGCCACCACCCTAGACAGCTATGGCTACACCTTC
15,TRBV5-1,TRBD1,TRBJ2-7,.,CASGKGTGGGYEQYF,TGCGCCAGCGGAAAAGGGACAGGGGGAGGTTACGAGCAGTACTTC
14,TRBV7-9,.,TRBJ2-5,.,CASSQGGGPETQYF,TGTGCCAGCAGCCAAGGAGGGGGGCCAGAGACCCAGTACTTC
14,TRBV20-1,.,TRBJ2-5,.,CSARATGRGGTQYF,TGCAGTGCTAGAGCTACCGGCAGGGGAGGCACCCAGTACTTC
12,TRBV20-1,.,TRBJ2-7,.,CSAIKPGHEQYF,TGCAGTGCCATCAAACCGGGCCACGAGCAGTACTTC
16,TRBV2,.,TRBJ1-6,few,CASSEKGAGQNSPLHF,TGTGCCAGCAGTGAAAAGGGAGCGGGCCAAAATTCACCCCTCCACTTT
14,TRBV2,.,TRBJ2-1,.,CASSPWGVGNEQFF,TGTGCCAGCAGCCCCTGGGGGGTTGGCAATGAGCAGTTCTTC